Described below is a single T cell receptor beta chain sequence and its context. Antigen specificity is unknown. TCRdb independently ran MiXCR on the 5' RACE reads; one entry per CDR3 protein. Here the sample spans approximately 530,000 distinct CDR3 sequences, about a fifth being singletons. This record comes from a study of identical twins. Study findings and constraints: For cord blood, abundant beta clonotypes had fewer insertions, unlike memory repertoires, which showed none.

This sample also appeared in a second study, on yellow fever vaccine responses in identical twins.

The sample was CD4+ T cells sorted from blood. The sequence came from a woman aged 18-35 years in good health.

CDR3 sequence (DNA): TGTGCCACCAGTGAACCCGGGAGCTACGAGCAGTACTTC. It encodes CATSEPGSYEQYF. This chain uses TRBV24-1 with TRBJ2-7, with D possibly TRBD2 on 6 matching bases. The V gene lost 4 bases and the J gene lost 3 bases, with 9 bases spanning the gap. The CDR3 is 13 residues long. Germline V CDR1 and CDR2: KGHDR, SFDVKD.